The 20 T cell receptor beta chains presented below share a single source sample, sequenced in a study of T cell responses to AZD1222 COVID-19 vaccine. Sequenced by immunoSEQ multiplex PCR; TCRdb stores in-frame clones only, minus some. The sample consists of around 160,000 clones, 92% of them appearing once. The material sequenced was peripheral blood, taken 28 days after the second AZD1222 dose. The receptors were sampled from an adult who received the AZD1222 COVID-19 vaccine.

This chain's CDR3 is CASSPDRAYGYTF. CDR3 DNA: TGTGCCAGCAGTCCGGACAGGGCGTATGGCTACACCTTC. V usage is TRBV14 and J usage is TRBJ1-2, with TRBD1 identical over 8 bases. The germline gives CDR1 SGHDN, CDR2 FVKESK. V trimming: 6 bases; J trimming: 5 bases; junction bases outside the gene matches: 5. The CDR3 is 13 amino acids.

The rearrangement links TRBV2 to TRBJ2-5; D call uncertain. The CDR3 length is 11 residues. The germline V gene encodes CDR1 SNHLY and CDR2 FYNNEI. V dropped 3 bases and J dropped 5 bases, with 4 bases sitting between them. DNA for the CDR3: TGTGCCAGCAGTGATCGTGAGACCCAGTACTTC. Residues: CASSDRETQYF.

The chain uses TRBV6-5 and TRBJ2-7; 7 nucleotides line up with TRBD1. In germline, CDR1 is MNHEY, CDR2 SVGAGI. The V gene end was trimmed by 8 bases and the J gene end by 6 bases; junction bases not matched to a gene: 7. CDR3 length equals 12 residues. The CDR3 is CASRRDSGEQYF. CDR3 nucleotides: TGTGCCAGCCGAAGGGACAGCGGCGAGCAGTACTTC.

Only one count was recorded for this clone. The V call is TRBV28, the J call TRBJ1-3, with D maybe TRBD1 (6 bases). Germline V lookup: CDR1 MDHEN, CDR2 SYDVKM. This CDR3 has 15 residues. V was pared by 4 bases and J by 2 bases, with 12 bases between. CDR3 protein: CASSSPRTAGNTIYF. Here the CDR3 DNA reads TGTGCCAGCAGTTCGCCGCGGACAGCTGGAAACACCATATATTTT.

The CDR3 here is CASSWDRVYNQPQHF. CDR3 nucleotides: TGTGCCAGCAGCTGGGACAGGGTGTACAATCAGCCCCAGCATTTT. V usage is TRBV5-6 and J usage is TRBJ1-5, with 9 nucleotides matching TRBD1. Germline CDR1 reads SGHDT; CDR2 reads YYEEEE. CDR3 size: 15 residues. V shed 3 bases and J 3 bases; nucleotides not matched to a gene: 4.

The chain couples TRBV7-9 to TRBJ2-2; D is possibly TRBD2 (6 bases). Germline V gene lookup returns CDR1 SEHNR and CDR2 FQNEAQ (reference sequence). The V gene lost 4 bases and the J gene lost 8 bases, with 11 bases spanning the gap. CDR3 length equals 13 residues. Written as DNA, the CDR3 is TGTGCCAGCAGCTCCCTAGCGCTGGGGGAGCTGTTTTTT. Its translation: CASSSLALGELFF.

CDR3 region: CASSLAGGSNTEAFF. DNA of the CDR3: TGTGCCAGCAGCTTAGCGGGGGGGTCAAACACTGAAGCTTTCTTT. V and J are TRBV7-2 and TRBJ1-1, with a weak D call TRBD1 (5 bases). V was clipped by 0 bases and J by 2 bases, with 10 bases between them. The CDR3 extends over 15 amino acids. Germline CDR1 is SGHTA and CDR2 is FQGNSA.

The V call is TRBV19, the J call TRBJ2-7; 10 positions match TRBD2. Germline lookup yields CDR1 LNHDA and CDR2 SQIVND (reference sequence). J gave up 3 bases and V 5 bases, and 13 bases lay outside the gene matches. The CDR3 extends over 17 amino acids. CDR3 residues: CASSPGQGTSGVYEQYF. CDR3 nucleotide sequence: TGTGCCAGTAGTCCCGGACAGGGAACTAGCGGGGTCTACGAGCAGTACTTC.

This clone has just a few counts. This chain links TRBV5-4 with TRBJ2-2; 14 bases align to TRBD2. The V gene's germline CDR1 is SGHNT and CDR2 YYREEE (reference sequence). The CDR3 consists of 16 residues. With V trimmed by 0 bases and J by 5 bases, 0 bases remained unmatched. CDR3 bases: TGTGCCAGCAGCTTGGGGACTAGCGGGAGGACCGGGGAGCTGTTTTTT. It yields the protein CASSLGTSGRTGELFF.

This clone showed up just once. This chain joins TRBV4-2 and TRBJ1-3; D call uncertain. Germline-derived CDR1 and CDR2 are LGHNA and YNFKEQ. The CDR3 totals 16 residues. V lost 0 bases and J 0 bases, leaving 9 bases between the germline ends. CDR3 DNA: TGTGCCAGCAGCCAAGAAGTTCGGAGCTCTGGAAACACCATATATTTT. This encodes CASSQEVRSSGNTIYF.

This chain connects TRBV19 to TRBJ2-1, with 8 bases aligning to TRBD2. Unmatched junction bases numbered 12, after V lost 4 bases and J lost 4 bases. The germline V gene has CDR1 LNHDA and CDR2 SQIVND (reference sequence). This CDR3 comprises 17 residues. CDR3 loop: CASSTVMGTRVYNEQFF. In DNA, the CDR3 is TGTGCCAGTAGTACGGTTATGGGGACTAGGGTTTACAATGAGCAGTTCTTC.

The genes are TRBV6-6 and TRBJ1-5, with a weak D call TRBD1 (6 bases). The CDR3 covers 14 residues. Germline V gene sequence: CDR1 MNHNY, CDR2 SVGAGI (reference sequence). Deletions cut 0 bases from V and 9 bases from J, with 12 bases between. DNA of the CDR3: TGTGCCAGCAGTTACTCAGTGGGACAAGGGCCCCAGCATTTT. Its translation is CASSYSVGQGPQHF.

The chain links TRBV7-6 to TRBJ1-2; D unresolved. The germline V gene has CDR1 SGHVS and CDR2 FNYEAQ. V lost 5 bases to trimming and J lost 2 bases, with 15 bases between them. The CDR3 is 15 amino acids. CDR3 in amino acids: CASSPSEAANYGYTF. CDR3 nucleotide sequence: TGTGCCAGCAGCCCCAGTGAGGCTGCAAACTATGGCTACACCTTC.

V is TRBV5-1 and J is TRBJ2-4; D may be TRBD2 (5 bases). Germline V CDR1 and CDR2: SGHRS, YFSETQ. This CDR3 has 19 residues. V lost 0 bases, J lost 2 bases, and 21 bases lay in between. The CDR3 DNA sequence: TGCGCCAGCAGCTTGGTGACTACCAAATCCTTCGGGTCCAAAAACATTCAGTACTTC. Protein: CASSLVTTKSFGSKNIQYF.

The V call is TRBV30, the J call TRBJ2-7; 10 bases line up with TRBD2. Germline CDR1 is GTSNPN and CDR2 is SVGIG (reference sequence). The CDR3 totals 13 residues. J lost 5 bases, V lost 4 bases, and 5 bases had no gene match. CDR3 DNA sequence: TGTGCCTGGAAGCGGGGGGGCCCGGACGAGCAGTACTTC. It encodes CAWKRGGPDEQYF.

CDR3 bases: TGTGCCAGCAGCCATGGGGATAATTCACCCCTCCACTTT. Residues: CASSHGDNSPLHF. The chain carries TRBV14 and TRBJ1-6; D remains unclear. This CDR3 comprises 13 residues. Germline V gene data show CDR1 as SGHDN and CDR2 as FVKESK. V gave up 3 bases and J gave up 5 bases, with 5 bases separating them.

The chain couples TRBV9 to TRBJ1-2; D possibly corresponds to TRBD1 (5 bases). Trimming took off 0 bases at V and 3 bases at J, with 12 bases between the two ends. This CDR3 is built from 15 residues. Germline CDR1 is SGDLS and CDR2 is YYNGEE. CDR3: CASSVEGFPYYGYTF. DNA for the CDR3: TGTGCCAGCAGCGTAGAGGGGTTCCCCTACTATGGCTACACCTTC.

The V call is TRBV5-5, the J call TRBJ1-2, with 8 bases matching TRBD1. Per germline, CDR1 SGHKS and CDR2 YYEKEE (reference sequence). The CDR3 spans 14 residues. Losses at the gene ends were 4 bases for V and 4 bases for J; bases not matched to a gene: 6. CDR3 in amino acids: CASSVGQGGYGYTF. The CDR3 nucleotides are TGTGCCAGCAGCGTCGGACAGGGAGGCTATGGCTACACCTTC.

V usage is TRBV19 and J usage is TRBJ2-3; no firm D call. V was shortened by 1 base and J by 4 bases, with 0 bases between the two germline ends. Germline CDR1 LNHDA, CDR2 SQIVND (reference sequence). This CDR3 is built from 11 residues. This CDR3 is CASSIADTQYF. In DNA form, the CDR3 reads TGTGCCAGTAGTATAGCAGATACGCAGTATTTT.

This clone was picked up one time. The V and J genes are TRBV6-2 or TRBV6-3 and TRBJ1-2; D is uncertain. The CDR3 totals 14 residues. With 2 bases removed from V and 5 bases from J, the gap between germline ends came to 12 bases. Germline V CDR1 and CDR2: MNHEY, SVGEGT. CDR3 DNA sequence: TGTGCCAGCAGTTACGAGGTCAAGGCGTATGGCTACACCTTC. Amino acid sequence: CASSYEVKAYGYTF.